Here is one T cell receptor (beta chain) with its context. Its antigen is still unknown. The source of the sample is a study of cytomegalovirus exposure and HLA in healthy donors. Sequenced by immunoSEQ multiplex PCR; TCRdb stores in-frame clones only, minus some. The sample yields around 250,000 clones, 90% seen once. The CDR3 has 14 residues. V gave up 4 bases and J gave up 0 bases, with 6 bases separating them. The germline gives CDR1 SNHLY, CDR2 FYNNEI. Study-wide points: A few CMV-associated chains were confirmed in vitro to be specific for CMV antigens.

The TCR originated in a woman in her twenties or thirties in good health and CMV-seronegative. Sequenced: PBMCs. V gene TRBV2 combines with J gene TRBJ1-4; D gene uncertain. The CDR3 DNA reads as TGTGCCAGCAGTGGCCTTGCAACTAATGAAAAACTGTTTTTT. Its protein is CASSGLATNEKLFF.